A selection of T cell receptor beta chains follows, all from one sample in a study of response to subunit inactivated influenza vaccine. TCRdb independently ran MiXCR on the RT-PCR reads; one entry per CDR3 protein. Of 650,000 or so distinct CDR3 sequences in the sample, 14% were seen once. Sequenced here: PBMCs from blood, sampled less than 15 days before vaccination. The receptors stem from a man aged 45 to 65 who received an inactivated influenza vaccine. Each CDR3 is given with its conserved first and last residue. D genes are given only for firm matches. Size is stated for part of the rows, as once, few or many counts, or as a class when the clone is expanded.

TRBJ2-2	TRBV3-1	few	-	TGTGCCAGCAGCCAAGTAACCACCGGGGAGCTGTTTTTT	CASSQVTTGELFF
TRBJ2-7	TRBV5-1	-	TRBD2	TGCGCCAGCAGCTCCTGGACTAGCGCGACCTACGAGCAGTACTTC	CASSSWTSATYEQYF
TRBJ1-5	TRBV5-6	-	-	TGTGCCAGCAGCTTCAGGGGCGGGTCTGGTAATCAGCCCCAGCATTTT	CASSFRGGSGNQPQHF
TRBJ2-1	TRBV24-1	few	-	TGTGCCACCAGTGAAGGCACGGGCTCCTACAATGAGCAGTTCTTC	CATSEGTGSYNEQFF
TRBJ2-3	TRBV20-1	-	-	TGCAGTGCTAGAGGGCAGGGCGCAGATACGCAGTATTTT	CSARGQGADTQYF
TRBJ2-5	TRBV5-6	few	-	TGTGCCAGCAGGGTGGGGCAAGAGACCCAGTACTTC	CASRVGQETQYF
TRBJ2-3	TRBV7-2	few	-	TGTGCCAGCAGACGGGCCCCTGAGGGTACGCAGTATTTT	CASRRAPEGTQYF
TRBJ2-3	TRBV20-1	few	TRBD2	TGCAGTGCTAGTGGACTAGCGGGGGGTACACACACAGATACGCAGTATTTT	CSASGLAGGTHTDTQYF
TRBJ2-7	TRBV7-2	few	-	TGTGCCAGCAGCCCTAAACTAGGGGTAGGGTCCTACGAGCAGTACTTC	CASSPKLGVGSYEQYF
TRBJ2-7	TRBV20-1	many	-	TGCAGTGCTAGAGATCAAGTTTCGCGGGGCCGGTTCGAGCAGTACTTC	CSARDQVSRGRFEQYF
TRBJ2-1	TRBV12-3/TRBV12-4	many	TRBD2	TGTGCCAGCAGTTTAGCGCTGACTAGCGGACATTACAATGAGCAGTTCTTC	CASSLALTSGHYNEQFF
TRBJ2-1	TRBV12-3/TRBV12-4	few	-	TGTGCCAGCAGTTGGGACGAGCCGGGAAACAATGAGCAGTTCTTC	CASSWDEPGNNEQFF
TRBJ2-1	TRBV7-3	many	-	TGTGCCAGCAGCCCTTCCGGAACGGGACACAATGAGCAGTTCTTC	CASSPSGTGHNEQFF
TRBJ2-3	TRBV10-3	-	TRBD2	TGTGCCATCAGTGGGGGACTAGCGGGAGATACGCAGTATTTT	CAISGGLAGDTQYF
TRBJ2-3	TRBV29-1	many	-	TGCAGCGTTGAAGATGGGGCGGACACAGATACGCAGTATTTT	CSVEDGADTDTQYF
TRBJ2-6	TRBV10-3	-	-	TGTGCCATCAGCCTACAACAGGGCATCTCTGGGGCCAACGTCCTGACTTTC	CAISLQQGISGANVLTF
TRBJ2-7	TRBV20-1	-	TRBD1	TGCAGTGCTGCCGGGACAGGGTCCTACGAGCAGTACTTC	CSAAGTGSYEQYF
TRBJ2-1	TRBV27	few	TRBD2	TGTGCCAGCAGTTACGAAGGGACTAGCGGGGGTCGTGAGCAGTTCTTC	CASSYEGTSGGREQFF
TRBJ2-3	TRBV5-1	few	-	TGCGCCAGCAGCTTGAAGGGGTTGGTCCCAGATACGCAGTATTTT	CASSLKGLVPDTQYF
TRBJ2-5	TRBV28	few	TRBD2	TGTGCCAGCAGTTTTTATAGCGGGGGCCCTCAAGAGACCCAGTACTTC	CASSFYSGGPQETQYF
TRBJ2-7	TRBV7-8	-	-	TGTGCCAGCAGCTTTGACCGGTCCCGGGACTCCTACGAGCAGTACTTC	CASSFDRSRDSYEQYF
TRBJ1-5	TRBV29-1	-	-	TGCAGCGTTGTGGTTGGAGGGCATGATAGCAATCAGCCCCAGCATTTT	CSVVVGGHDSNQPQHF
TRBJ2-3	TRBV12-3/TRBV12-4	few	-	TGTGCCAGCAGTTTGGAGGGTTGGGCCCCCACAGATACGCAGTATTTT	CASSLEGWAPTDTQYF
TRBJ2-7	TRBV5-1	-	-	TGCGCCAGCGGAGGGGGGCAGCCCTACGAGCAGTACTTC	CASGGGQPYEQYF
TRBJ1-1	TRBV9	-	TRBD1	TGTGCCAGCAGCGTGAGTCCCAGGGGGCGAGAAGGGGACACTGAAGCTTTCTTT	CASSVSPRGREGDTEAFF
TRBJ1-6	TRBV6-5	-	-	TGTGCCAGCAGCTATGGGACGGACAATTCACCCCTCCACTTT	CASSYGTDNSPLHF
TRBJ1-5	TRBV6-2/TRBV6-3	-	-	TGTGCCAGCAGTTCCGAACAGGTTCTGCCCCAGCATTTT	CASSSEQVLPQHF
TRBJ1-1	TRBV27	few	-	TGTGCCAGCAGTGCCCGGGAGCAGAACACTGAAGCTTTCTTT	CASSAREQNTEAFF
TRBJ2-1	TRBV4-1	-	TRBD2	TGCGCCAGCAGTCCTAGCGGGAGGGCCCTCTACAATGAGCAGTTCTTC	CASSPSGRALYNEQFF
TRBJ2-2	TRBV5-1	few	TRBD2	TGCGCCAGCAGCCCGGTTAGCGGGAGGAACACCGGGGAGCTGTTTTTT	CASSPVSGRNTGELFF
TRBJ1-5	TRBV12-3/TRBV12-4	-	-	TGTGCCAGCAGCATGACAGATGCCCGCCAGCCCCAGCATTTT	CASSMTDARQPQHF
TRBJ2-3	TRBV27	few	TRBD2	TGTGCCAGCAGTACACTAGCGGGAGTACCAGATACGCAGTATTTT	CASSTLAGVPDTQYF
TRBJ2-2	TRBV6-1	few	TRBD1	TGTGCCAGCCGACGGTCCCAGGGGGAAACCGGGGAGCTGTTTTTT	CASRRSQGETGELFF
TRBJ2-3	TRBV7-9	-	TRBD2	TGTGCCAGCAGCCAACAAATACTAGCGGCTACGCAGTATTTT	CASSQQILAATQYF